Detailed here is one T cell receptor (beta chain). What it binds is not known. The data originate from a study of T cell responses to AZD1222 COVID-19 vaccine. The assay was immunoSEQ multiplex PCR, and TCRdb's table has in-frame clones only and misses some. The table has 180,000 or so clones, about 90% seen once; the top ten hold 3.5% to 5.5%. The CDR3 has 14 amino acids. The V gene's germline CDR1 is SGHTA and CDR2 FQGTGA. V gave up 4 bases and J gave up 11 bases; unmatched junction bases: 4. Study-level points and caveats: Donors were largely white British and mainly female; clonal diversity was possibly underestimated. Baseline seropositives among AZD1222 recipients totaled only 5 or 6.

The rearrangement links TRBV7-3 to TRBJ2-1; 14 bases are a match to TRBD2. The starting material was peripheral blood, obtained 28 days after the second dose of the MenACWY control vaccine. The clonotype was recovered from an adult who received the MenACWY meningococcal vaccine as a control. The CDR3 DNA follows: TGTGCCAGCAGCTCCGGACTAGCGGGAGGCCAGCAGTTCTTC. This translates into CASSSGLAGGQQFF.